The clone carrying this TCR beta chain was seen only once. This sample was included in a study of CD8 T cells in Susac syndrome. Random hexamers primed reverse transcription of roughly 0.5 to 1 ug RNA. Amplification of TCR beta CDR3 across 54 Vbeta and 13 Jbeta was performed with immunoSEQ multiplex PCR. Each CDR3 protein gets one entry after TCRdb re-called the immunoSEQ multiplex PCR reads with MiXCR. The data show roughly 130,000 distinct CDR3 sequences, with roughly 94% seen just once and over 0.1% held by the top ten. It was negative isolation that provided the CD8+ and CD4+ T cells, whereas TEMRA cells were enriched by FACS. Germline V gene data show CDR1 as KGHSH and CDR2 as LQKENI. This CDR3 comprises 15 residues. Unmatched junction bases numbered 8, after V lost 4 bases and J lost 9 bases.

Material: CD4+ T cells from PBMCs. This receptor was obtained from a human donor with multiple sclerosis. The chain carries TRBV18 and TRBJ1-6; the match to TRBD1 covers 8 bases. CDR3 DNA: TGTGCCAGCTCACTTGGCGGACAGGGCGGTTCACCCCTCCACTTT. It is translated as CASSLGGQGGSPLHF.